Listed below are T cell receptor beta chains from one sample, sequenced in a study of T cell responses to AZD1222 COVID-19 vaccine. Produced via immunoSEQ multiplex PCR; TCRdb's table is partial and in-frame only. The sample consists of around 130,000 clones, roughly 93% of them appearing once. Sequenced material: peripheral blood, taken on day 0 of AZD1222 vaccination. These receptors all come from an adult in good health. Both conserved end residues are part of each CDR3. A D gene is named only where the DNA matches it firmly. Size tells how often a clone was seen (once, few, many) or the class of an expanded clone, and some rows leave it out.

>NA|TRBV6-5|NA|TRBJ2-1
CAGRDPNYNEQFF
TGTGCCGGCCGGGACCCGAACTACAATGAGCAGTTCTTC
>NA|TRBV27|NA|TRBJ1-1
CASTRQPNTEAFF
TGTGCCAGCACCCGACAGCCTAACACTGAAGCTTTCTTT
>NA|TRBV6-5|NA|TRBJ1-1
CASKRQSRNTEAFF
TGTGCCAGCAAAAGACAGTCTCGGAACACTGAAGCTTTCTTT
>NA|TRBV5-8|NA|TRBJ2-5
CASSYPSAQETQYF
TGTGCCAGCAGCTATCCTAGCGCTCAAGAGACCCAGTACTTC
>NA|TRBV29-1|TRBD2|TRBJ2-5
CSVRGLAGDSQETQYF
TGCAGCGTCCGAGGACTAGCGGGTGATTCGCAAGAGACCCAGTACTTC
>NA|TRBV7-2|TRBD2|TRBJ2-1
CASSLASAGGPNEQFF
TGTGCCAGCAGCTTAGCGTCTGCGGGAGGGCCGAATGAGCAGTTCTTC
>once|TRBV28|NA|TRBJ2-7
CASRPQGSYEQYF
TGTGCCAGCAGGCCCCAGGGCTCCTACGAGCAGTACTTC
>NA|TRBV7-9|NA|TRBJ1-1
CASSIEWGMSNTEAFF
TGTGCCAGCAGCATCGAGTGGGGTATGTCGAACACTGAAGCTTTCTTT
>NA|TRBV10-2|NA|TRBJ2-1
CASNSYNEQFF
TGCGCCAGCAACTCCTACAATGAGCAGTTCTTC
>NA|TRBV12-3/TRBV12-4|NA|TRBJ2-7
CASTSGGPEQYF
TGTGCCAGCACCTCAGGCGGCCCCGAGCAGTACTTC
>NA|TRBV5-6|NA|TRBJ2-1
CASSLGLTSSYNEQFF
TGTGCCAGCAGCTTGGGTTTGACAAGCTCCTACAATGAGCAGTTCTTC
>NA|TRBV18|NA|TRBJ2-5
CASSIGQQETQYF
TGTGCCAGCTCAATAGGACAGCAAGAGACCCAGTACTTC
>NA|TRBV12-3/TRBV12-4|TRBD2|TRBJ2-7
CASRAGDFYEQYF
TGTGCCAGCAGAGCGGGAGACTTCTACGAGCAGTACTTC
>NA|TRBV5-1|NA|TRBJ1-1
CASSYEGILIGNTEAFF
TGCGCCAGCAGCTACGAGGGGATTCTCATTGGGAACACTGAAGCTTTCTTT
>NA|TRBV27|NA|TRBJ2-3
CASSKQGRSDTQYF
TGTGCCAGCAGTAAACAGGGCCGGTCAGATACGCAGTATTTT
>NA|TRBV28|NA|TRBJ2-7
CASSPGFAYEQYF
TGTGCCAGCAGTCCAGGTTTCGCCTACGAGCAGTACTTC
>NA|TRBV9|TRBD2|TRBJ2-3
CASSSRPGLAIQTDTQYF
TGTGCCAGCAGCTCCCGACCGGGACTAGCTATCCAAACAGATACGCAGTATTTT
>NA|TRBV29-1|NA|TRBJ2-5
CSVAQGAKETQYF
TGCAGCGTTGCCCAGGGCGCGAAAGAGACCCAGTACTTC
>NA|TRBV7-8|TRBD1|TRBJ1-4
CASNKDRDRVPNEKLFF
TGTGCCAGCAACAAAGACCGGGACAGGGTTCCTAATGAAAAACTGTTTTTT
>NA|TRBV5-1|NA|TRBJ2-5
CASSPDLKTQYF
TGCGCCAGCAGCCCCGACCTTAAGACCCAGTACTTC
>NA|TRBV4-3|NA|TRBJ1-2
CASSQDRAGYGYTF
TGCGCCAGCAGCCAAGATCGAGCCGGGTATGGCTACACCTTC
>NA|TRBV2|TRBD1|TRBJ2-7
CASSSGTGNEQYF
TGTGCCAGCAGCTCCGGGACAGGGAACGAGCAGTACTTC
>NA|TRBV3-1/TRBV3-2|NA|TRBJ2-5
CASSLTGGQETQYF
TGTGCCAGCAGCCTCACCGGGGGCCAAGAGACCCAGTACTTC
>NA|TRBV7-8|TRBD2|TRBJ2-1
CASSLGLAGAYEQFF
TGTGCCAGCAGCTTGGGACTAGCGGGAGCGTATGAGCAGTTCTTC
>NA|TRBV6-5|NA|TRBJ1-2
CASSPTQSILSF
TGTGCCAGCAGTCCCACACAGAGCATCCTGTCCTTC
>once|TRBV7-2|TRBD1|TRBJ1-5
CASSLRVGDRVERQHF
TGTGCCAGCAGCTTACGGGTTGGGGACAGGGTGGAACGCCAGCATTTT
>NA|TRBV12-3/TRBV12-4|NA|TRBJ2-1
CASREMTHSGQFF
TGTGCCAGCAGGGAAATGACCCACTCGGGGCAGTTCTTC
>NA|TRBV7-9|NA|TRBJ2-7
CASSLAAGAHSYEQYF
TGTGCCAGCAGCTTAGCGGCAGGGGCTCACTCCTACGAGCAGTACTTC
>NA|TRBV10-2|NA|TRBJ2-7
CASSGGHPIYEQYF
TGCGCCAGCAGTGGAGGACACCCAATCTACGAGCAGTACTTC
>NA|TRBV21-1|NA|TRBJ2-7
CASSTGPTYEQYF
TGTGCCAGCAGCACGGGGCCCACCTACGAGCAGTACTTC
>NA|TRBV7-9|NA|TRBJ1-1
CASSPHRKGSTEAFF
TGTGCCAGCAGCCCACACAGGAAGGGCAGCACTGAAGCTTTCTTT
>NA|TRBV7-3|NA|TRBJ1-6
CASSLQGRIGSPLHF
TGTGCCAGCAGCTTACAGGGGCGGATAGGATCACCCCTCCACTTT
>NA|TRBV20-1|NA|TRBJ2-1
CSARVDHAKFF
TGCAGTGCTAGAGTAGACCACGCCAAGTTCTTC
>NA|TRBV19|NA|TRBJ1-1
CASTGAFGRMGTEAFF
TGTGCCAGCACCGGGGCCTTTGGGAGGATGGGCACTGAAGCTTTCTTT
>NA|TRBV25-1|NA|TRBJ1-4
CASRGGRGLFF
TGTGCCAGCAGGGGGGGCCGGGGACTGTTTTTT
>NA|TRBV6-5|NA|TRBJ1-2
CASSTGINYGYTF
TGTGCCAGCAGTACCGGGATAAACTATGGCTACACCTTC
>once|TRBV5-1|NA|TRBJ1-1
CASSLDGRGLNTEAFF
TGCGCCAGCAGCTTGGACGGAAGGGGCCTGAACACTGAAGCTTTCTTT
>NA|TRBV4-1|TRBD1|TRBJ2-7
CASSPRPDREGREQYF
TGCGCCAGCAGCCCACGCCCGGACAGGGAAGGGCGCGAGCAGTACTTC
>NA|TRBV4-1|TRBD1|TRBJ1-4
CASSQGYRGTNEKLFF
TGCGCCAGCAGCCAAGGGTACAGGGGAACTAATGAAAAACTGTTTTTT
>NA|TRBV7-2|TRBD1|TRBJ2-2
CASSLGGTGNTGELFF
TGTGCCAGCAGCTTAGGGGGGACAGGAAACACCGGGGAGCTGTTTTTT
>NA|TRBV15|NA|TRBJ2-5
CATSRFPGEGETQYF
TGTGCCACCAGCCGGTTCCCTGGAGAGGGTGAGACCCAGTACTTC